This entry lists 32 T cell receptor beta chains sequenced from one sample in a study of cytomegalovirus exposure and HLA in healthy donors. It was with 60 Vbeta and 13 Jbeta primers that the PCR ran. Assay used: immunoSEQ multiplex PCR; TCRdb lists only in-frame clones, some missing. This table holds 150,000 or so clones, about 8.9% found once. Source material: PBMCs. The receptors shown here come from a man aged 50 or older in good health and CMV-seronegative.

This clone was seen more than once but under ten times. The same CDR3 arises from other DNA sequences in this sample as well. The V gene is TRBV2, the J gene TRBJ2-1; D might be TRBD2 (5 bases). Germline CDR1 is SNHLY and CDR2 is FYNNEI. V was cut by 6 bases and J by 6 bases, with 15 bases left in between. The CDR3 covers 14 residues. The CDR3: CASREGSPGNEQFF. The CDR3, as DNA: TGTGCCAGCAGAGAGGGATCACCGGGCAATGAGCAGTTCTTC.

This clone was seen more than once but under ten times. The gene calls are TRBV20-1 and TRBJ2-7, with D maybe TRBD2 (6 bases). CDR1 and CDR2 (germline): DFQATT, SNEGSKA (reference sequence). CDR3 size: 11 residues. V dropped 2 bases and J dropped 13 bases, with 15 bases sitting between them. The CDR3 DNA is TGCAGTGCTAGATCTAGCGCCAGAAAATACTTC. Protein product: CSARSSARKYF.

The chain links TRBV7-9 to TRBJ2-1; 9 bases agree with TRBD1. This CDR3 is built from 16 residues. V lost 5 bases, J lost 3 bases, and 8 bases stayed unmatched. CDR1 and CDR2 (germline): SEHNR, FQNEAQ (reference sequence). The chain's CDR3 is CASSKFGDRDYNEQFF. In DNA, the CDR3 is TGTGCCAGCAGCAAATTCGGGGACAGGGACTACAATGAGCAGTTCTTC.

This clone was observed a handful of times. The rearrangement links TRBV9 to TRBJ1-3; D perhaps matches TRBD1 (5 bases). V lost 0 bases to trimming and J lost 5 bases, with 12 bases between them. Germline CDR1 reads SGDLS; CDR2 reads YYNGEE. The CDR3 loop spans 15 amino acids. The CDR3 sequence: CASSVAGGERNTIYF. For the CDR3, the DNA is TGTGCCAGCAGCGTAGCTGGAGGGGAGCGAAACACCATATATTTT.

This clone has a handful of counts. The CDR3 sequence is CASRSAGGPETQYF. The CDR3 bases are TGTGCCAGCAGGTCAGCGGGGGGGCCGGAGACCCAGTACTTC. V usage is TRBV6-1 and J usage is TRBJ2-5, with 10 positions matching TRBD2. The germline CDR1 and CDR2 sequences are MNHNS and SASEGT. The J segment lost 5 bases and the V segment lost 6 bases, leaving 6 bases of the junction unmatched. The CDR3 has 14 amino acids.

The CDR3 coding sequence is TGTGCCAGTAGGGCTAGCGGGGCCTCCTACAATGAGCAGTTCTTC. Amino acids: CASRASGASYNEQFF. This chain connects TRBV19 to TRBJ2-1, with 9 bases lining up with TRBD2. The J segment lost 0 bases and the V segment lost 6 bases, leaving 3 bases of the junction unmatched. The CDR3 has 15 amino acids. Germline V CDR1 and CDR2: LNHDA, SQIVND (reference sequence). The full variable domain, in which reference TRBV19 and TRBJ2-1 provide the parts outside the CDR3, is DGGITQSPKYLFRKEGQNVTLSCEQNLNHDAMYWYRQDPGQGLRLIYYSQIVNDFQKGDIAEGYSVSREKKESFPLTVTSAQKNPTAFYLCASRASGASYNEQFFGPGTRLTVL.

The chain carries TRBV2 and TRBJ1-2; no reliable D call. This CDR3 is 12 amino acids long. The V end lost 7 bases, the J end lost 6 bases, and 12 bases lay between the germline ends. Per the germline V gene, CDR1 is SNHLY and CDR2 is FYNNEI. This chain's CDR3 is CASNRDEDGYTF. CDR3 sequence (DNA): TGTGCCAGCAATCGAGATGAGGATGGCTACACCTTC. Using reference TRBV2 and TRBJ1-2 for the parts outside the CDR3, the full variable domain is EPEVTQTPSHQVTQMGQEVILRCVPISNHLYFYWYRQILGQKVEFLVSFYNNEISEKSEIFDDQFSVERPDGSNFTLKIRSTKLEDSAMYFCASNRDEDGYTFGSGTRLTVV.

This clone has only a few counts. CDR3 in DNA: TGTGCCAGCTCTCCTCTAACAGGGTTGTTCACTGAAGCTTTCTTT. This gives the protein CASSPLTGLFTEAFF. The chain carries TRBV6-6 and TRBJ1-1; possible D gene TRBD1, 6 bases. V was pared by 8 bases and J by 4 bases, with 20 bases between. Germline V gene sequence: CDR1 MNHNY, CDR2 SVGAGI (reference sequence). The CDR3 has 15 amino acids.

In its sample, this clone was seen a few times. V and J are TRBV7-7 and TRBJ2-2; no firm D call. The CDR3 has 12 residues. Trimming took off 6 bases at V and 7 bases at J, with 9 bases between the two ends. CDR1 and CDR2 (germline): SSHAT, FNYEAQ (reference sequence). In DNA form, the CDR3 reads TGTGCCAGCAGTCAGCGCGGCGGGGAGCTGTTTTTT. Protein product: CASSQRGGELFF.

Only a few counts were recorded for this clone. V gene TRBV29-1 combines with J gene TRBJ2-3; D is possibly TRBD1 (5 bases). Between the trimmed V and J ends, which lost 4 bases and 3 bases, there was a span of 14 bases. There are 14 residues in the CDR3. The germline V gene encodes CDR1 SQVTM and CDR2 ANQGSEA. CDR3 in DNA: TGCAGCGTTGGGGCAGGGCAGGGAACAGATACGCAGTATTTT. It specifies CSVGAGQGTDTQYF.

This clone was counted only a few times. The chain couples TRBV18 to TRBJ1-3; TRBD1 agrees at 7 bases. V dropped 4 bases and J dropped 0; count of bases not matched to a gene: 6. The CDR3 loop spans 16 amino acids. In germline, CDR1 is KGHSH, CDR2 LQKENI. The CDR3 reads CASSLGQASSGNTIYF. As DNA, the CDR3 is TGTGCCAGCTCACTCGGACAGGCCTCCTCTGGAAACACCATATATTTT.

This clone was picked up many times. V usage is TRBV5-1 and J usage is TRBJ2-3; 10 nucleotides align to TRBD2. CDR3 length: 13 residues. Per germline, CDR1 SGHRS and CDR2 YFSETQ. V was pared by 7 bases and J by 6 bases, with 5 bases of the junction left unmatched. Written as DNA, the CDR3 is TGCGCCAGCCAGCGGGGGGGCGCGGATACGCAGTATTTT. Its translation: CASQRGGADTQYF.

This sequence joins TRBV6-1 and TRBJ2-5; 8 bases match TRBD1. The tail of the sequence fits TRBJ2-7 better, so the J call may be wrong. The CDR3 extends over 15 amino acids. The V gene's germline CDR1 is MNHNS and CDR2 SASEGT. The CDR3 region is CASSREIQGAYEQYF. DNA of the CDR3: TGTGCCAGCAGTAGGGAAATACAGGGGGCCTACGAGCAGTACTTC.

CDR3 amino acids: CASSSLGAYEQYF. The DNA of the CDR3 is TGTGCCAGCAGTTCTCTCGGAGCCTACGAGCAGTACTTC. The chain couples TRBV5-6 to TRBJ2-7; D gene ambiguous. This CDR3 is 13 amino acids long. The V and J ends lost 5 bases and 2 bases respectively, with 11 bases between them. Germline V gene sequence: CDR1 SGHDT, CDR2 YYEEEE.

This chain uses TRBV10-3 with TRBJ2-7; TRBD2 is a possible D gene (5 bases). CDR3 length: 13 amino acids. Germline V gene data show CDR1 as ENHRY and CDR2 as SYGVKD. With 10 bases removed from V and 3 bases from J, the gap between germline ends came to 16 bases. The CDR3 spells CATWTGSDYEQYF. The CDR3 coding sequence is TGTGCCACCTGGACGGGGAGTGACTACGAGCAGTACTTC.

This clone was observed a handful of times. The chain employs TRBV27 and TRBJ2-7; 7 nucleotides agree with TRBD2. The germline V gene has CDR1 MNHEY and CDR2 SMNVEV (reference sequence). Trimming took 6 bases from V and 0 from J; bases not matched to a gene: 8. This CDR3 comprises 15 residues. The CDR3: CASRPAGSPSYEQYF. The CDR3 region has the DNA TGTGCCAGCAGACCAGCGGGATCCCCCTCCTACGAGCAGTACTTC.

In its sample, this clone was seen a few times. This chain joins TRBV9 and TRBJ2-2; D unresolved. The V end was cut by 3 bases, the J end by 2 bases, with 8 bases between. This CDR3 comprises 14 residues. Per germline, CDR1 SGDLS and CDR2 YYNGEE. CDR3 residues: CASSEQSNTGELFF. DNA for the CDR3: TGTGCCAGCAGCGAACAGTCTAACACCGGGGAGCTGTTTTTT.

This clone was observed a few times. The chain links TRBV5-1 to TRBJ2-5; a weak D match, TRBD1 (5 bases). Trimming took 2 bases from V and 5 from J, leaving 10 bases between them. Germline V gene lookup returns CDR1 SGHRS and CDR2 YFSETQ. The CDR3 is 13 residues long. In nucleotides, the CDR3 is TGCGCCAGCAGCTTTCAGGGCCGGGAGACCCAGTACTTC. This encodes CASSFQGRETQYF.

The rearrangement joins TRBV4-2 to TRBJ2-1; 12 positions match TRBD2. Trimming at V came to 3 bases and at J to 3 bases, leaving 0 bases not matched to a gene. The CDR3 runs to 15 residues. The germline CDR1 and CDR2 sequences are LGHNA and YNFKEQ. CDR3 bases: TGTGCCAGCAGCCAGGGACTAGCGGGCTACAATGAGCAGTTCTTC. This encodes CASSQGLAGYNEQFF.

This clone occurred a few times. This chain uses TRBV5-1 with TRBJ1-1; TRBD1 might be the D (6 bases). Germline V gene sequence: CDR1 SGHRS, CDR2 YFSETQ. V lost 3 bases and J 4 bases, leaving 16 bases between the germline ends. The CDR3 runs to 15 residues. The CDR3 DNA reads TGCGCCAGCAGCTCCGCGGGGGGCGGGGGCACTGAAGCTTTCTTT. This gives the protein CASSSAGGGGTEAFF. Full variable domain (rest looked up from reference TRBV5-1 and TRBJ1-1): KAGVTQTPRYLIKTRGQQVTLSCSPISGHRSVSWYQQTPGQGLQFLFEYFSETQRNKGNFPGRFSGRQFSNSRSEMNVSTLELGDSALYLCASSSAGGGGTEAFFGQGTRLTVV.

This clone was picked up a small number of times. V usage is TRBV27 and J usage is TRBJ1-3; 10 bases align to TRBD1. Germline V gene lookup returns CDR1 MNHEY and CDR2 SMNVEV (reference sequence). The CDR3 has 16 residues. Germline trimming cut 4 bases from V and 3 bases from J; bases unmatched to any gene: 6. The CDR3 region is CASSSQTGGIGNTIYF. The CDR3 DNA follows: TGTGCCAGCAGTTCCCAGACAGGGGGCATTGGAAACACCATATATTTT.

This CDR3 reads CASNQGAGANVLTF. The DNA for the CDR3 is TGTGCCAGCAACCAGGGTGCTGGGGCCAACGTCCTGACTTTC. The J gene is TRBJ2-6, the V gene TRBV2; possibly TRBD1 for D (5 bases). CDR1 is SNHLY, CDR2 FYNNEI, per germline. The V end lost 7 bases, the J end lost 2 bases, and 9 bases lay between the germline ends. The CDR3 contains 14 residues.

The V gene is TRBV7-2, the J gene TRBJ1-1; TRBD1 matches at 7 bases. The CDR3 runs 14 residues. V lost 3 bases, J lost 4 bases, and 5 bases stayed unmatched. Germline loops: CDR1 SGHTA, CDR2 FQGNSA. Here the CDR3 DNA reads TGTGCCAGCAGCTTTACGACAGGGATCACTGAAGCTTTCTTT. This encodes CASSFTTGITEAFF.

In DNA form, the CDR3 reads TGTGCCAGCAGCCGGACTAGCGGGAGCGACGAGCAGTACTTC. Translated: CASSRTSGSDEQYF. The J gene is TRBJ2-7, the V gene TRBV7-3, with TRBD2 matching 13 bases. The J segment lost 5 bases and the V segment lost 5 bases, leaving 3 bases of the junction unmatched. The CDR3 totals 14 residues. Germline CDR1 reads SGHTA; CDR2 reads FQGTGA.

This clone showed up just a few times. V is TRBV16 and J is TRBJ2-1, with 14 bases that match TRBD2. Looked up from germline, CDR1 is KGHSY and CDR2 is FQNENV. V lost 3 bases, J lost 10 bases, and 2 bases stayed unmatched. The CDR3 runs 14 residues. DNA of the CDR3: TGTGCCAGCAGCCAGGGACTAGCGGGAGTGGAGCAGTTCTTC. Protein product: CASSQGLAGVEQFF.

This clone was observed a few times. The V and J genes are TRBV29-1 and TRBJ1-1; 7 bases align to TRBD1. This CDR3 contains 13 residues. Trimming took 4 bases from V and 3 from J; bases not matched to a gene: 5. The germline V gene has CDR1 SQVTM and CDR2 ANQGSEA. For the CDR3, the DNA is TGCAGCGTTGGACAGCAGGGGGACACTGAAGCTTTCTTT. It is translated as CSVGQQGDTEAFF.

The CDR3 DNA follows: TGTGCCAGCAGCTTGGGGTGGGGGGGTATCAATGAGCAGTTCTTC. Protein product: CASSLGWGGINEQFF. V is TRBV5-6 and J is TRBJ2-1; TRBD2 matches at 7 bases. The CDR3 is 15 residues long. Germline V gene data show CDR1 as SGHDT and CDR2 as YYEEEE. J gave up 6 bases and V 0 bases, and 6 bases lay outside the gene matches.

In this sample, this clone turned up a few times. The V and J genes are TRBV6-5 and TRBJ2-5; D call uncertain. The tail of the sequence fits TRBJ2-7 better, so the J call may be wrong. Germline assignment: CDR1 MNHEY and CDR2 SVGAGI. The CDR3 is 14 amino acids. CDR3 residues: CASVSGQTPYEQYF. The DNA of the CDR3 is TGTGCCAGCGTATCTGGGCAGACCCCCTACGAGCAGTACTTC.

V gene TRBV30 combines with J gene TRBJ1-5, with TRBD1 identical over 12 bases. Unmatched junction bases numbered 8, after V lost 3 bases and J lost 8 bases. The CDR3 has 15 residues. Germline CDR1 reads GTSNPN; CDR2 reads SVGIG (reference sequence). CDR3 bases: TGTGCCTGGAGGGGGGGACAGGGGGCCTTGGAGCCCCAGCATTTT. Translating gives CAWRGGQGALEPQHF.

This clone was seen a handful of times. The V gene is TRBV30, the J gene TRBJ1-1, with 9 bases lining up with TRBD1. Germline trimming cut 0 bases from V and 1 base from J; bases unmatched to any gene: 12. CDR1 is GTSNPN, CDR2 SVGIG, per germline (reference sequence). This CDR3 region has 18 residues. The CDR3 DNA sequence: TGTGCCTGGAGTGTACCTAGACAGGGGGGCCCCGGGAACACTGAAGCTTTCTTT. Translated, it gives CAWSVPRQGGPGNTEAFF.

This clone was picked up a small number of times. The V and J genes are TRBV6-1 and TRBJ2-3; a weak D match, TRBD1 (7 bases). V lost 2 bases to trimming and J lost 3 bases, with 15 bases between them. Germline V gene data show CDR1 as MNHNS and CDR2 as SASEGT. This CDR3 has 16 residues. CDR3 in amino acids: CASSELPGGRTDTQYF. CDR3 in DNA: TGTGCCAGCAGTGAACTTCCAGGGGGGCGGACAGATACGCAGTATTTT.

This clone showed up just a few times. In nucleotides, the CDR3 is TGCGCCAGCAGCACGGGACTCCAAGAGACCCAGTACTTC. It yields the protein CASSTGLQETQYF. The chain couples TRBV5-1 to TRBJ2-5; D possibly corresponds to TRBD2 (6 bases). Trimming removed 4 bases at V and 1 base at J, with 8 bases between. Germline CDR1 reads SGHRS; CDR2 reads YFSETQ. The CDR3 sequence is 13 residues long.